This entry describes one T cell receptor beta chain. Its cognate antigen is unknown. Method: immunoSEQ multiplex PCR; TCRdb's copy keeps in-frame clones and lacks some. The sample yields roughly 25,000 clones, around three quarters seen once. Germline V gene sequence: CDR1 SGHAT, CDR2 FQNNGV. The ends were cut back, 5 bases at V and 5 bases at J, with 12 bases in the middle. The CDR3 runs to 13 residues. This sample is drawn from a study of a mutant IDH1 vaccine in newly diagnosed glioma. Overall study context: Vaccine administration was initiated 4-6 weeks following radiotherapy alone, or with temozolomide cycles. Most patients had received both radiotherapy and temozolomide, the prior options being radiotherapy, temozolomide, or both. Overall study results and limits: Pseudoprogression appears to have had no connection to changes in top peripheral T cell clonotypes.

Time point indicated: week 11, during vaccination. Vaccinated patients received 300 ug of mutant IDH1 20-mer peptide per dose, with topical imiquimod. Sequencing used PBMCs, obtained from a glioma patient whose treatment included an IDH1 peptide vaccine. The chain is built from TRBV11-2 and TRBJ2-5; D may be TRBD2 (5 bases). The origin of this receptor is a middle-aged man with glioma. CDR3 in amino acids: CASSLAPAETQYF. CDR3 coding DNA: TGTGCCAGCAGCCTAGCTCCAGCGGAGACCCAGTACTTC.